The 11 T cell receptor beta chains below were found in one sample sequenced in a study of response to subunit inactivated influenza vaccine. TCRdb processed the RT-PCR reads anew with MiXCR; each CDR3 protein has one entry. The table records hundreds of thousands of distinct CDR3 sequences, roughly 13% of them present only once. Sequencing used PBMCs from blood, obtained around seven weeks after vaccination. The receptors here all came from a man aged 50-59 years who received an inactivated influenza vaccine.

This clonotype was counted ten times or more. The V call is TRBV20-1, the J call TRBJ2-1, with unresolved D. This CDR3 contains 12 residues. CDR1 is DFQATT and CDR2 is SNEGSKA in the germline V gene (reference sequence). V was clipped by 5 bases and J by 7 bases, with 12 bases between them. The CDR3 protein is CSALEFGNEQFF. CDR3 sequence (DNA): TGCAGTGCTCTAGAGTTTGGTAATGAGCAGTTCTTC.

The chain has TRBV6-5 and TRBJ2-3, with D possibly being TRBD1 or TRBD2 (7 bases each). Trimming stripped 2 bases from V and 6 bases from J, with 15 bases between. CDR3 length equals 15 residues. Looked up from germline, CDR1 is MNHEY and CDR2 is SVGAGI. CDR3 sequence reads: CASSYRRGGVDTQYF. The CDR3 DNA sequence: TGTGCCAGCAGTTACCGCAGGGGGGGGGTGGATACGCAGTATTTT.

This clonotype was detected only a few times. The J gene is TRBJ1-5, the V gene TRBV7-6, with D tentatively TRBD1 (5 bases). CDR1 SGHVS and CDR2 FNYEAQ come from the germline V gene. Trimming shortened V by 5 bases and J by 1 base, and 9 bases separated the two germline ends. The CDR3 is 14 amino acids. The CDR3 loop is CASSGGASNQPQHF. The CDR3 DNA is TGTGCCAGCAGCGGGGGAGCGAGCAATCAGCCCCAGCATTTT. The whole variable domain, filled in from reference TRBV7-6 and TRBJ1-5, reads GAGVSQSPRYKVTKRGQDVALRCDPISGHVSLYWYRQALGQGPEFLTYFNYEAQQDKSGLPNDRFSAERPEGSISTLTIQRTEQRDSAMYRCASSGGASNQPQHFGDGTRLSIL.

Note on this clonotype: The junction differs from germline at one of its ends, possibly a read error. The chain combines TRBV5-6 with TRBJ2-5; maybe TRBD1 (5 bases). The CDR3 loop spans 11 amino acids. Germline V gives CDR1 SGHDT, CDR2 YYEEEE. The CDR3 protein is CASSLEGWTNF. CDR3 coding DNA: TGTGCCAGCAGCTTGGAGGGCTGGACAAACTTC.

Here the CDR3 reads CASSGLRVQETQYF. The CDR3 DNA is TGTGCCAGCAGTGGGCTGCGGGTCCAAGAGACCCAGTACTTC. The chain uses TRBV7-8 and TRBJ2-5; a weak D match, TRBD2 (5 bases). The CDR3 spans 14 residues. Deletions cut 6 bases from V and 1 base from J, with 12 bases between. Germline V gives CDR1 SGHVS, CDR2 FQNEAQ.

This chain links TRBV12-3 or TRBV12-4 with TRBJ2-1; 7 bases agree with TRBD2. The trim removed 5 bases at V and 5 bases at J, leaving 3 bases unmatched. The CDR3 extends over 13 amino acids. In DNA, the CDR3 is TGTGCCAGCAGTCTAGGACTAGACAATGAGCAGTTCTTC. Amino acid sequence: CASSLGLDNEQFF.

The chain links TRBV5-1 to TRBJ2-5; 9 nucleotides align to TRBD1. The germline V gene encodes CDR1 SGHRS and CDR2 YFSETQ. The CDR3 is 15 residues long. V gave up 4 bases and J gave up 1 base; unmatched junction bases: 5. The CDR3: CASSTGTGRQETQYF. CDR3 nucleotides: TGCGCCAGCAGCACGGGGACAGGGCGCCAAGAGACCCAGTACTTC.

This rearrangement joins TRBV7-2 to TRBJ2-1, with 7 positions matching TRBD2. Germline assignment: CDR1 SGHTA and CDR2 FQGNSA. The CDR3 loop spans 16 amino acids. V shed 1 base, J shed 4 bases, and the junction held 7 bases outside the gene matches. CDR3 sequence reads: CASSLGLAEPYNEQFF. In DNA, the CDR3 is TGTGCCAGCAGCTTAGGGCTAGCGGAGCCTTACAATGAGCAGTTCTTC.

This clonotype was detected many times. The rearrangement joins TRBV2 to TRBJ2-2; D is unresolved. Per germline, CDR1 SNHLY and CDR2 FYNNEI. The CDR3 extends over 13 amino acids. V lost 2 bases and J lost 1, with 2 bases in between. CDR3: CASSERNTGELFF. CDR3 nucleotides: TGTGCCAGCAGTGAAAGGAACACCGGGGAGCTGTTTTTT.

This clonotype showed up just a few times. The genes are TRBV5-1 and TRBJ2-3; D not certain. The CDR3 has 15 amino acids. V shed 1 base and J shed 0 bases, with 9 bases lying between them. The germline V gene encodes CDR1 SGHRS and CDR2 YFSETQ. CDR3 sequence: CASSLWAASTDTQYF. The DNA for the CDR3 is TGCGCCAGCAGCTTGTGGGCGGCGAGCACAGATACGCAGTATTTT.

This clonotype was observed a handful of times. The V gene is TRBV13, the J gene TRBJ2-7; D unresolved. Trimming removed 3 bases at V and 2 bases at J, with 5 bases between. Germline V gives CDR1 PRHDT, CDR2 FYEKMQ (reference sequence). The CDR3 sequence is 12 residues long. CDR3 sequence (DNA): TGTGCCAGCAGCTTTCAGACCTACGAGCAGTACTTC. It specifies CASSFQTYEQYF.